One sample yielded the 25 T cell receptor beta chains listed below, sequenced in a study of spatial heterogeneity in lung cancer. Via MiXCR, TCRdb re-called the 5' RACE reads, giving one row per CDR3 protein. The data contain under 100,000 distinct CDR3 sequences, around 8.6% of them singletons. Time point in this sample: sample taken at primary tumor resection. Sequencing of whole RNA from tumor, nontumor lung or frozen PBMC involved no sorting. The sequencing used PBMCs, collected at surgery. Receptors were obtained from a male donor with early-stage non-small cell lung cancer.

This clonotype has ten or more counts. The chain combines TRBV5-4 with TRBJ2-6, with 8 bases that match TRBD1. V trimming: 4 bases; J trimming: 0 bases; junction bases outside the gene matches: 6. CDR3 length: 17 amino acids. Germline CDR1 SGHNT, CDR2 YYREEE (reference sequence). DNA of the CDR3: TGTGCCAGCAGCCCGAGGGACAGGCCCTCTGGGGCCAACGTCCTGACTTTC. This codes for CASSPRDRPSGANVLTF.

The chain has TRBV2 and TRBJ2-5; tentatively, D is TRBD2 (5 bases). Germline V CDR1 and CDR2: SNHLY, FYNNEI. The CDR3 has 14 amino acids. V was clipped by 7 bases and J by 3 bases, with 15 bases between them. DNA of the CDR3: TGTGCCAGCACTTGGAGGCTAGCAGAAGAGACCCAGTACTTC. Protein sequence: CASTWRLAEETQYF.

J is TRBJ1-1 and V is TRBV15; TRBD1 agrees at 7 bases. This CDR3 is built from 12 residues. From germline, CDR1 is LNHNV and CDR2 YYDKDF (reference sequence). J gave up 1 base and V 8 bases, and 1 base lay outside the gene matches. The CDR3 coding sequence is TGTGCCACCGGGACAGCGAACACTGAAGCTTTCTTT. Its protein product is CATGTANTEAFF.

This clonotype was detected many times. The chain combines TRBV28 with TRBJ2-3, with unresolved D. V lost 5 bases, J lost 3 bases, and 12 bases lay in between. This CDR3 spans 14 amino acids. Germline-derived CDR1 and CDR2 are MDHEN and SYDVKM. CDR3 sequence: CASSPSGLTDTQYF. DNA for the CDR3: TGTGCCAGCAGTCCAAGTGGGTTGACAGATACGCAGTATTTT.

The genes are TRBV12-3 or TRBV12-4 and TRBJ1-2; D uncertain. This CDR3 contains 14 residues. Trimming removed 6 bases at V and 5 bases at J, with 16 bases between. The CDR3 nucleotides are TGTGCCAGCAGCGCCGGGCCCTTGGCGTATGGCTACACCTTC. It translates to CASSAGPLAYGYTF.

This clonotype came up many times. This chain uses TRBV6-6 with TRBJ1-2, with D unresolved. Germline values: CDR1 MNHNY, CDR2 SVGAGI (reference sequence). V was shortened by 4 bases and J by 0 bases, with 9 bases between the two germline ends. The length of the CDR3 is 14 residues. For the CDR3, the DNA is TGTGCCAGCAGTTCCCATTTAACTAACTATGGCTACACCTTC. Protein sequence: CASSSHLTNYGYTF.

This clonotype was recorded only once. The genes are TRBV3-1 and TRBJ2-7; D unclear. V lost 3 bases, J lost 6 bases, and 12 bases lay in between. Germline V gives CDR1 LGHDT, CDR2 YNNKEL (reference sequence). The CDR3 runs 13 residues. CDR3 amino acids: CASSQWTSTEQYF. For the CDR3, the DNA is TGTGCCAGCAGCCAGTGGACGTCCACCGAGCAGTACTTC.

The chain has TRBV6-2 or TRBV6-3 and TRBJ2-3, with 10 bases identical to TRBD2. Germline trimming cut 0 bases from V and 3 bases from J; bases unmatched to any gene: 6. Germline CDR1 is MNHEY and CDR2 is SVGEGT. The CDR3 is made up of 17 amino acids. CDR3: CASSYSQRGGPTDTQYF. CDR3 bases: TGTGCCAGCAGTTACTCCCAGCGGGGGGGCCCGACAGATACGCAGTATTTT.

This clonotype was recorded many times. The chain links TRBV3-1 to TRBJ1-2; no clear D gene. Germline values: CDR1 LGHDT, CDR2 YNNKEL (reference sequence). This CDR3 is built from 15 residues. V lost 6 bases to trimming and J lost 5 bases, with 19 bases between them. As DNA, the CDR3 is TGTGCCAGCAGTCTACTCGGACGGCCTGGGTATGGCTACACCTTC. It specifies CASSLLGRPGYGYTF.

The CDR3 DNA sequence: TGCGCCAGCAGCTTGGGACAGGGCACCGGGGAGCTGTTTTTT. Residues: CASSLGQGTGELFF. The V gene is TRBV5-1, the J gene TRBJ2-2, with 7 bases identical to TRBD1. J gave up 4 bases and V 0 bases, and 0 bases lay outside the gene matches. The germline V gene encodes CDR1 SGHRS and CDR2 YFSETQ. The CDR3 loop spans 14 amino acids.

The chain recombines TRBV28 with TRBJ2-5, with D tentatively TRBD2 (6 bases). Looked up from germline, CDR1 is MDHEN and CDR2 is SYDVKM. This CDR3 contains 14 residues. V lost 3 bases, J lost 3 bases, and 11 bases lay in between. The CDR3 DNA follows: TGTGCCAGCAGTTTTTGGGGGGACGAAGAGACCCAGTACTTC. It encodes CASSFWGDEETQYF. Looking up the rest from reference TRBV28 and TRBJ2-5 gives the full variable domain: DVKVTQSSRYLVKRTGEKVFLECVQDMDHENMFWYRQDPGLGLRLIYFSYDVKMKEKGDIPEGYSVSREKKERFSLILESASTNQTSMYLCASSFWGDEETQYFGPGTRLLVL.

J is TRBJ2-5 and V is TRBV5-1; TRBD2 matches at 7 bases. Trimming at V came to 7 bases and at J to 2 bases, leaving 2 bases not matched to a gene. The V gene's germline CDR1 is SGHRS and CDR2 YFSETQ. The length of the CDR3 is 12 residues. The CDR3, as DNA: TGCGCCAGCGGGACTACGCAAGAGACCCAGTACTTC. It encodes CASGTTQETQYF.

In its sample, this clonotype was seen a few times. CDR3 in DNA: TGTGCCAGCAGCGCTTACAGGGGGCCTACCTACAATGAGCAGTTCTTC. It yields the protein CASSAYRGPTYNEQFF. The genes are TRBV13 and TRBJ2-1, with TRBD1 identical over 9 bases. CDR1 is PRHDT and CDR2 is FYEKMQ in the germline V gene (reference sequence). The CDR3 consists of 16 residues. V gave up 5 bases and J gave up 2 bases; unmatched junction bases: 7.

The genes are TRBV7-9 and TRBJ1-2, with 9 positions matching TRBD1. The CDR3 contains 16 residues. Per germline, CDR1 SEHNR and CDR2 FQNEAQ (reference sequence). V lost 1 base to trimming and J lost 5 bases; unmatched junction nucleotides: 8. CDR3 sequence (DNA): TGTGCCAGCAGCTTAGTTGTCGGGACAGGGAAATATGGCTACACCTTC. Amino acids: CASSLVVGTGKYGYTF.

This clonotype was detected many times. The CDR3 loop reads CASSFPLAGGYEQYF. The DNA of the CDR3 is TGTGCCAGCAGCTTCCCTCTAGCGGGGGGGTACGAGCAGTACTTC. The genes are TRBV7-2 and TRBJ2-7; 12 bases map to TRBD2. Germline trimming cut 3 bases from V and 4 bases from J; bases unmatched to any gene: 4. The germline CDR1 and CDR2 sequences are SGHTA and FQGNSA. The CDR3 has 15 residues.

The sample holds a few counts of this clonotype. The gene calls are TRBV20-1 and TRBJ2-3; D could derive from TRBD1 or TRBD2 (5 bases each). This CDR3 is built from 13 residues. In germline, CDR1 is DFQATT, CDR2 SNEGSKA (reference sequence). Trimming took off 6 bases at V and 0 bases at J, with 10 bases between the two ends. Here the CDR3 DNA reads TGCAGTGCGGGACGGACTAGCACAGATACGCAGTATTTT. It specifies CSAGRTSTDTQYF.

The V call is TRBV7-8, the J call TRBJ1-5; D uncertain. Per germline, CDR1 SGHVS and CDR2 FQNEAQ. The CDR3 runs 15 residues. The V and J ends lost 1 base and 0 bases respectively, with 7 bases between them. The CDR3 is CASSLGRYSNQPQHF. Here the CDR3 DNA reads TGTGCCAGCAGCTTAGGGCGGTATAGCAATCAGCCCCAGCATTTT.

This clonotype was seen at least ten times. The chain couples TRBV27 to TRBJ2-7; the D gene is possibly TRBD1 (6 bases). V was cut by 5 bases and J by 2 bases, with 16 bases left in between. CDR3 size: 15 residues. Germline CDR1 is MNHEY and CDR2 is SMNVEV (reference sequence). The CDR3 bases are TGTGCCAGCAGTGCAGGGCGACAGGTCGCCTACGAGCAGTACTTC. This gives the protein CASSAGRQVAYEQYF.

The chain recombines TRBV29-1 with TRBJ2-3; D is unclear. Per the germline V gene, CDR1 is SQVTM and CDR2 is ANQGSEA. The length of the CDR3 is 15 residues. V lost 4 bases and J lost 2, with 16 bases in between. The CDR3 DNA sequence: TGCAGCGTTGGTGGTAGTGGCGCCTACACAGATACGCAGTATTTT. The encoded protein is CSVGGSGAYTDTQYF.

This clonotype has a count of ten or more. The chain has TRBV12-3 or TRBV12-4 and TRBJ1-1; D gene ambiguous. This CDR3 spans 11 amino acids. V lost 6 bases, J lost 6 bases, and 8 bases lay in between. This CDR3 is CASSIVAEAFF. CDR3 in DNA: TGTGCCAGCAGCATTGTCGCTGAAGCTTTCTTT.

This rearrangement joins TRBV6-2 or TRBV6-3 to TRBJ2-3; 10 positions agree with TRBD2. The CDR3 length is 18 residues. Trimming removed 4 bases from V and 4 bases from J; junction bases left unmatched: 14. CDR1 and CDR2 from the germline V gene are MNHEY and SVGEGT. The CDR3 loop is CASSLPTYSGGFSDTQYF. Written as DNA, the CDR3 is TGTGCCAGCAGTTTACCCACATATAGCGGGGGGTTCTCAGATACGCAGTATTTT.

This clonotype has ten or more counts. This rearrangement joins TRBV24-1 to TRBJ1-2; D is perhaps TRBD1 (5 bases). The CDR3 extends over 12 amino acids. V dropped 7 bases and J dropped 4 bases, with 9 bases sitting between them. Germline V gene sequence: CDR1 KGHDR, CDR2 SFDVKD. The chain's CDR3 is CATSQGSYGYTF. The CDR3 nucleotides are TGTGCCACCAGCCAGGGTAGCTATGGCTACACCTTC.

This clonotype was detected ten times or more. The chain is built from TRBV2 and TRBJ1-5; 8 nucleotides match TRBD1. V was clipped by 10 bases and J by 7 bases; unmatched bases: 9. CDR1 is SNHLY and CDR2 is FYNNEI in the germline V gene. The length of the CDR3 is 13 residues. The CDR3, as DNA: TGTGCCACCCGGACAGGGACAACCCAGCCCCAGCATTTT. Amino acids: CATRTGTTQPQHF.

Many counts were recorded for this clonotype. This CDR3 reads CSVRTSGRDEQFF. Written as DNA, the CDR3 is TGCAGCGTTAGGACTAGCGGGAGAGATGAGCAGTTCTTC. The rearrangement links TRBV29-1 to TRBJ2-1, with 13 bases that match TRBD2. Trimming removed 5 bases from V and 8 bases from J; junction bases left unmatched: 3. The length of the CDR3 is 13 residues. From germline, CDR1 is SQVTM and CDR2 ANQGSEA.

This clonotype was seen many times. The chain combines TRBV3-1 with TRBJ1-5, with unresolved D. The ends were cut back, 3 bases at V and 4 bases at J, with 7 bases in the middle. The V gene's germline CDR1 is LGHDT and CDR2 YNNKEL (reference sequence). This CDR3 is 13 amino acids long. CDR3 nucleotide sequence: TGTGCCAGCAGCCATGAGGGTAATCAGCCCCAGCATTTT. It translates to CASSHEGNQPQHF.